Included here is one TCR beta chain sequence, with context. This entry is derived from a study of Ad26.COV2.S vaccination and SARS-CoV-2 variants. The method was immunoSEQ multiplex PCR; TCRdb's version includes in-frame clones alone and lacks a portion of them. This table has fewer than 900,000 clones, roughly 90% appearing once. This sample's treatment: about 20 received Ad26.COV2.S at low or high dose, single or two shots; 5 received placebo; per-sample allocation not given. Following the first vaccine or placebo injection, samples were taken on day 63. In Boston, an adult donor aged 18-55 years took part. Between the trimmed V and J ends, which lost 0 bases and 4 bases, there was a span of 10 bases. Germline V CDR1 and CDR2: SGHNT, YYREEE (reference sequence). CDR3 size: 15 residues.

The origin of this receptor is a person between 18 and 65 years old who received the Ad26.COV2.S COVID-19 vaccine or a placebo. The sequencing used peripheral blood, collected in a trial of Ad26.COV2.S vaccine versus placebo. The chain combines TRBV5-4 with TRBJ2-2; D could derive from TRBD1 or TRBD2 (6 bases each). This CDR3 reads CASSLGGASTGELFF. The CDR3 nucleotides read TGTGCCAGCAGCTTGGGGGGGGCTAGCACCGGGGAGCTGTTTTTT.